This section outlines one T cell receptor beta chain sequence together with its context. This specimen comes from a study of shared clonotypes between healthy human individuals. CD45RO-negative, CCR7-selected cells formed the naive CD8 fraction, which excluded terminally differentiated effector memory CD45RA+ cells. Trimming cost V 3 bases and J 2 bases; bases outside gene matches: 7. This CDR3 region has 16 residues. Germline lookup yields CDR1 SGDLS and CDR2 YYNGEE. Replicate PCRs for sorted subsets used approximately 190 ng DNA; this equaled tens of thousands of T cell genomes. Produced via immunoSEQ multiplex PCR; TCRdb's table is partial and in-frame only. Of under 700,000 clones in the sample, 90% to 95% were seen once.

The sequence was obtained from a woman aged 25 to 39 in good health. Sequenced sample: naive CD8+ T cells sorted from blood. V gene TRBV9 combines with J gene TRBJ2-7; 11 bases match TRBD2. The CDR3 loop is CASSARGTSGTYEQYF. CDR3 DNA sequence: TGTGCCAGCAGCGCACGCGGGACTAGCGGAACCTACGAGCAGTACTTC.